These T cell receptor beta chains were read from a single sample in a study of T cell responses to AZD1222 COVID-19 vaccine. Profiling relied on immunoSEQ multiplex PCR, and the TCRdb table lists in-frame clones only, not all of them. The data show about 140,000 clones, with about 90% seen just once and under 3.5% held by the top ten. The sequencing used peripheral blood, collected on day 0 of AZD1222 vaccination. Source of these receptors: an adult in good health. Both conserved end residues are part of each CDR3. Each record gives: CDR3 length, J gene, V gene, clone size, D gene, CDR3 protein, CDR3 DNA. D genes are given only for firm matches. Size is omitted from some rows. Given values are once, few, many or a class for expanded clones.

16	TRBJ1-1	TRBV19	NA	NA	CASSTGRGRMNTEAFF	TGTGCCAGTAGTACCGGCCGGGGCCGGATGAACACTGAAGCTTTCTTT
15	TRBJ2-1	TRBV7-9	NA	NA	CASSVSGTSYNEQFF	TGTGCCAGCAGTGTTTCCGGGACCTCTTACAATGAGCAGTTCTTC
15	TRBJ2-7	TRBV6-5	NA	NA	CASRRAQGQRGEQYF	TGTGCCAGCAGACGCGCACAGGGCCAACGAGGGGAGCAGTACTTC
17	TRBJ2-1	TRBV5-6	NA	NA	CASSLAMASRFYNEQFF	TGTGCCAGCAGCTTGGCTATGGCTAGCCGATTTTACAATGAGCAGTTCTTC
16	TRBJ2-1	TRBV9	NA	TRBD2	CASSLNSGRDYNEQFF	TGTGCCAGCAGCTTAAATAGCGGGAGGGACTACAATGAGCAGTTCTTC
13	TRBJ2-3	TRBV5-6	NA	NA	CASSPSGTDTQYF	TGTGCCAGCAGTCCTAGCGGCACAGATACGCAGTATTTT
14	TRBJ1-1	TRBV6-5	NA	TRBD1	CASSYGTGGTEAFF	TGTGCCAGCAGTTACGGGACAGGGGGCACTGAAGCTTTCTTT
15	TRBJ2-7	TRBV13	NA	NA	CASSRTGGPSYEQYF	TGTGCCAGCAGCAGAACTGGGGGGCCCTCCTACGAGCAGTACTTC
13	TRBJ1-1	TRBV12-3/TRBV12-4	NA	TRBD1	CASSTGGFTEAFF	TGTGCCAGCAGTACAGGGGGATTCACTGAAGCTTTCTTT
14	TRBJ2-5	TRBV5-1	few	NA	CASSGGDSQETQYF	TGCGCCAGCAGCGGAGGGGACAGCCAAGAGACCCAGTACTTC
13	TRBJ2-7	TRBV4-3	NA	NA	CASSQAEAYEQYF	TGCGCCAGCAGCCAAGCCGAGGCCTACGAGCAGTACTTC
14	TRBJ1-2	TRBV7-2	NA	TRBD1	CASRSGGANYGYTF	TGTGCCAGCAGATCAGGGGGAGCTAACTATGGCTACACCTTC
16	TRBJ2-7	TRBV6-2/TRBV6-3	NA	NA	CASSYSVGDYSYEQYF	TGTGCCAGCAGTTACTCGGTGGGGGATTACTCCTACGAGCAGTACTTC
15	TRBJ2-7	TRBV13	NA	TRBD2	CASSLGGSGGEEQYF	TGTGCCAGCAGCTTAGGTGGGAGCGGGGGAGAAGAGCAGTACTTC
15	TRBJ1-4	TRBV18	NA	NA	CASSPGGASNEKLFF	TGTGCCAGCTCACCAGGGGGGGCTTCTAATGAAAAACTGTTTTTT
16	TRBJ2-6	TRBV28	NA	NA	CASSIGQYSGANVLTF	TGTGCCAGCAGTATCGGACAGTACTCTGGGGCCAACGTCCTGACTTTC
12	TRBJ2-3	TRBV28	NA	NA	CASSLVSDTQYF	TGTGCCAGCAGTCTTGTTTCAGATACGCAGTATTTT
16	TRBJ2-1	TRBV19	NA	TRBD1	CASSFWTGSSYNEQFF	TGTGCCAGTAGTTTCTGGACAGGGAGCTCCTACAATGAGCAGTTCTTC
16	TRBJ2-1	TRBV4-1	NA	NA	CASSQVARSSYNEQFF	TGCGCCAGCAGCCAGGTCGCCCGAAGCTCCTACAATGAGCAGTTCTTC
13	TRBJ1-4	TRBV28	NA	NA	CASRGAPSEKLFF	TGTGCCAGCAGGGGGGCCCCTTCTGAAAAACTGTTTTTT
15	TRBJ2-7	TRBV5-6	once	TRBD2	CASSLGLAGAYEQYF	TGTGCCAGCAGCTTAGGACTAGCGGGAGCCTACGAGCAGTACTTC
15	TRBJ2-7	TRBV2	NA	NA	CASSELALSSYEQYF	TGTGCCAGCAGTGAGCTAGCGCTGAGCTCCTACGAGCAGTACTTC
14	TRBJ1-2	TRBV5-1	once	TRBD1	CASSRGQGAYGYTF	TGCGCCAGCAGCCGGGGACAGGGGGCTTATGGCTACACCTTC
13	TRBJ2-2	TRBV29-1	once	NA	CSARQGRAGELFF	TGCAGCGCCCGACAGGGGAGGGCCGGGGAGCTGTTTTTT
15	TRBJ1-6	TRBV28	NA	TRBD1	CASSSRTGQNSPLHF	TGTGCCAGCAGTTCGCGGACAGGACAGAATTCACCCCTCCACTTT